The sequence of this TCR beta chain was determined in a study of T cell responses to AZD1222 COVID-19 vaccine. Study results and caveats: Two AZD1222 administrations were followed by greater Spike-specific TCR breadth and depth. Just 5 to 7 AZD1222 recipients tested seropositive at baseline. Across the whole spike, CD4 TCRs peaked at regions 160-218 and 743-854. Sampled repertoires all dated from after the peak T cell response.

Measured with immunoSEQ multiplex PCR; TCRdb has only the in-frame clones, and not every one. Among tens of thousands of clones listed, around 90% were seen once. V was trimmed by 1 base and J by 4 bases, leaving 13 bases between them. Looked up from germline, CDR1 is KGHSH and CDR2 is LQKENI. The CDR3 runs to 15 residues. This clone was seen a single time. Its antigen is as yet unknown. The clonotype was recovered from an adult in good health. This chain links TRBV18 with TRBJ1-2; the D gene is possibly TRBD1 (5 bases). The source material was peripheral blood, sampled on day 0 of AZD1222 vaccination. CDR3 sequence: CASSPQQGEGYGYTF. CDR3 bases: TGTGCCAGCTCACCACAGCAGGGTGAGGGCTATGGCTACACCTTC.